This T cell receptor beta chain was sequenced during a study of T cells in Graves' hyperthyroidism and ophthalmopathy. TCR beta CDR3 sequences were amplified from RNA transcripts. The HTBI primer set drove a first-round RT-PCR of the TCR CDR3. TCRdb re-derived calls from the multiplex PCR reads in MiXCR, one entry per CDR3 protein. The sample lists fewer than 250,000 distinct CDR3 sequences, 16% occurring once. CDR1 is MNHEY, CDR2 SVGEGT, per germline. With 2 bases clipped from V and 5 bases from J, the junction kept 4 bases outside the gene matches. The CDR3 length is 16 residues. This clonotype was recorded at least ten times.

The rearrangement links TRBV6-2 or TRBV6-3 to TRBJ2-1, with 12 bases fitting TRBD1. Specimen: blood. This receptor was obtained from a woman between 18 and 30 years old with Graves' ophthalmopathy. The CDR3 DNA reads TGTGCCAGCAGTTACACCGGGACAGGGGGCCACAATGAGCAGTTCTTC. Its translation: CASSYTGTGGHNEQFF.